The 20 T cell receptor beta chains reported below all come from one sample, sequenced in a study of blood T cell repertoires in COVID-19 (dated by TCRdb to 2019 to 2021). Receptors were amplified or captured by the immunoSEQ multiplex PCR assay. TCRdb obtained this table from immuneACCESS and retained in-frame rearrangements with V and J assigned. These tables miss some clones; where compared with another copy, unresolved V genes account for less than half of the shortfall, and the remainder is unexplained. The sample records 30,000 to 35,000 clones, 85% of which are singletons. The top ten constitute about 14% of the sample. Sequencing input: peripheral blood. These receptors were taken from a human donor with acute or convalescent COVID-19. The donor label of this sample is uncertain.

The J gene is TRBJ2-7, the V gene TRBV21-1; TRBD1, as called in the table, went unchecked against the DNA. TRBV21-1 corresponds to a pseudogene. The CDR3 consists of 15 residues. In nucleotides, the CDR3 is TGTGCCAGCAGCGAAAAGGGGGGACAGGGTTACGAGCAGTACTTC. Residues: CASSEKGGQGYEQYF.

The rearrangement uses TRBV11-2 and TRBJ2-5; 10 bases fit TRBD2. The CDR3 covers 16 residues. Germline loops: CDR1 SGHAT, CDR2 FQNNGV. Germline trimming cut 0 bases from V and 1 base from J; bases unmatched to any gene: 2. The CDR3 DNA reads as TGTGCCAGCAGCTTAGACGGACTAGCGGCCCAAGAGACCCAGTACTTC. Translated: CASSLDGLAAQETQYF.

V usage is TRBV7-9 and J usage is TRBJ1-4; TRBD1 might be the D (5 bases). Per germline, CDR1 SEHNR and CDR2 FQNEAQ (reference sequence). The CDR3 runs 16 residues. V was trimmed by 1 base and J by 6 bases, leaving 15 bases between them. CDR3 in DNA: TGTGCCAGCAGCTTAGTTAACCAGGGATCGGATGAAAAACTGTTTTTT. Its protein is CASSLVNQGSDEKLFF.

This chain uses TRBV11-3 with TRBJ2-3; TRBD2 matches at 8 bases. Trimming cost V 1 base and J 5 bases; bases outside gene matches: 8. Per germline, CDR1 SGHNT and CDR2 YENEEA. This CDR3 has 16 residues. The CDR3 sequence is CASSLGASGRGDTQYF. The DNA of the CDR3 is TGTGCCAGCAGCTTAGGGGCCTCCGGGAGGGGAGATACGCAGTATTTT. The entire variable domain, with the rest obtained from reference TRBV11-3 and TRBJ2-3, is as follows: EAGVVQSPRYKIIEKKQPVAFWCNPISGHNTLYWYLQNLGQGPELLIRYENEEAVDDSQLPKDRFSAERLKGVDSTLKIQPAELGDSAVYLCASSLGASGRGDTQYFGPGTRLTVL.

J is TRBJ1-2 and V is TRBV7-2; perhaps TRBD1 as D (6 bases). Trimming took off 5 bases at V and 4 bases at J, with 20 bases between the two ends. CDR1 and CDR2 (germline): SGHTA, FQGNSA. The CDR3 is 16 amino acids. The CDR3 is CASSAPSTGGVYGYTF. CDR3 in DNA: TGTGCCAGCAGCGCACCCTCGACGGGGGGCGTCTATGGCTACACCTTC.

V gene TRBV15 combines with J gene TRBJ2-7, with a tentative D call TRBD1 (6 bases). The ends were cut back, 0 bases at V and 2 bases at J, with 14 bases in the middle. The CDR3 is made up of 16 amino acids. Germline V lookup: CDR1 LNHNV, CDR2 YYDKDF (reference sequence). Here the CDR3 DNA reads TGTGCCACCAGCAGAGATCTAGGACAGATCCCCTACGAGCAGTACTTC. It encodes CATSRDLGQIPYEQYF.

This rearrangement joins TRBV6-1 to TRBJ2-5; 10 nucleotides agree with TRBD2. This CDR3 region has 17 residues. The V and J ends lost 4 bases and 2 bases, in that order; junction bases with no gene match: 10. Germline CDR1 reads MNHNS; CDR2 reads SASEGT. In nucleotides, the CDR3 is TGTGCCAGCAGTGTCCCCGTAGCGGGAGGTAGGCAAGAGACCCAGTACTTC. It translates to CASSVPVAGGRQETQYF.

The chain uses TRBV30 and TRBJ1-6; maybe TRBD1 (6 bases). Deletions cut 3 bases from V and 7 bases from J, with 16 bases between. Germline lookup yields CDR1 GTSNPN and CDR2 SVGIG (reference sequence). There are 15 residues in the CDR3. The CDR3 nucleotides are TGTGCCTGGAGGGCAGCCGGGACACTAAATTCACCCCTCCACTTT. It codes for CAWRAAGTLNSPLHF.

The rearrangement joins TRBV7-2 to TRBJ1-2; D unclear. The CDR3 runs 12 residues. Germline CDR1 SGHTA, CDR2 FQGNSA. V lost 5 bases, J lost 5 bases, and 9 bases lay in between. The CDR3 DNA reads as TGTGCCAGCAGCCTGGGCCTGTATGGCTACACCTTC. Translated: CASSLGLYGYTF.

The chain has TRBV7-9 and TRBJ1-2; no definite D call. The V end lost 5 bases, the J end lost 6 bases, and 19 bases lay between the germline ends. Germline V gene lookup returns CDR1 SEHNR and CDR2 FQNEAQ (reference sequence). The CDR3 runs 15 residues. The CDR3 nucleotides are TGTGCCAGCAGCCCAAGTCGATCAGGAGGAAATGGCTACACCTTC. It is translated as CASSPSRSGGNGYTF.

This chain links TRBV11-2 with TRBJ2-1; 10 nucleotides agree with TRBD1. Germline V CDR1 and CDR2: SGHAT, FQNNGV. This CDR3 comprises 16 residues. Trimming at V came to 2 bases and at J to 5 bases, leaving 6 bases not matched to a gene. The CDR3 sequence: CASSLRDRGGNNEQFF. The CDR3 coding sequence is TGTGCCAGCAGCTTAAGGGACAGGGGAGGTAACAATGAGCAGTTCTTC.

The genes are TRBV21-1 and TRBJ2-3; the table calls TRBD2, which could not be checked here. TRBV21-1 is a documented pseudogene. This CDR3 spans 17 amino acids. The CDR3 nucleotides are TGTGCCAGCAGCAACCGGTCCACTAGCGGACACACAGATACGCAGTATTTT. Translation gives CASSNRSTSGHTDTQYF.

The CDR3 spells CASSNREGTGELFF. Written as DNA, the CDR3 is TGCGCCAGCAGCAACAGGGAGGGGACCGGGGAGCTGTTTTTT. The chain carries TRBV5-1 and TRBJ2-2; maybe TRBD2 (7 bases). Germline CDR1 is SGHRS and CDR2 is YFSETQ. This CDR3 comprises 14 residues. With 4 bases removed from V and 5 bases from J, the gap between germline ends came to 12 bases.

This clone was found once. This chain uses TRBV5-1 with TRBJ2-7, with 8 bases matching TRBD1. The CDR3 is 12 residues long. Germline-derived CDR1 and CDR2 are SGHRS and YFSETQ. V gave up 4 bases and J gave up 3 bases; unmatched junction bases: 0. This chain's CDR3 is CASSGTGYEQYF. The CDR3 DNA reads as TGCGCCAGCAGCGGGACAGGCTACGAGCAGTACTTC.

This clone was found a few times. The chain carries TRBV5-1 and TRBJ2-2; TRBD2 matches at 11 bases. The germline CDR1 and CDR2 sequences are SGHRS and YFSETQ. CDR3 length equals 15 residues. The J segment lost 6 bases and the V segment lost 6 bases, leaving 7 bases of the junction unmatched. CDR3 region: CASKTLAGEAGELFF. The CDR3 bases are TGCGCCAGCAAGACACTAGCGGGAGAAGCCGGGGAGCTGTTTTTT.

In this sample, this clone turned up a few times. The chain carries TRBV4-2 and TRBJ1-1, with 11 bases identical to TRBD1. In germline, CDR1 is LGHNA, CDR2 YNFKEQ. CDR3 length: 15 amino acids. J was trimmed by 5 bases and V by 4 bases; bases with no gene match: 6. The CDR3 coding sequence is TGTGCCAGCAGCCCCCGGGACAGGGGGGGGACTGAAGCTTTCTTT. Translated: CASSPRDRGGTEAFF.

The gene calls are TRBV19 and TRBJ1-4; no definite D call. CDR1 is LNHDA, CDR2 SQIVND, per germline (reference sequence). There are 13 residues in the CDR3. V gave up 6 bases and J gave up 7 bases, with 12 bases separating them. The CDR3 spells CASRNQVGEKLFF. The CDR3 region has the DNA TGTGCCAGTAGGAACCAGGTCGGTGAAAAACTGTTTTTT.

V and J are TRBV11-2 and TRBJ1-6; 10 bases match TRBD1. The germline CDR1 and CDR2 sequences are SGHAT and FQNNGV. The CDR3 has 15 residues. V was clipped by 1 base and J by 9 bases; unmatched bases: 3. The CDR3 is CASSLARDRGSPLHF. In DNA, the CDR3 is TGTGCCAGCAGCTTAGCTCGGGACAGGGGTTCACCCCTCCACTTT.

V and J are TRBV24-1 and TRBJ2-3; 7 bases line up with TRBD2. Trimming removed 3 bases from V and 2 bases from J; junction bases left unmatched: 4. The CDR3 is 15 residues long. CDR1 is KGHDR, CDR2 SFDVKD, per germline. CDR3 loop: CATSDVGGITDTQYF. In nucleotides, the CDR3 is TGTGCCACCAGTGATGTGGGAGGGATCACAGATACGCAGTATTTT.

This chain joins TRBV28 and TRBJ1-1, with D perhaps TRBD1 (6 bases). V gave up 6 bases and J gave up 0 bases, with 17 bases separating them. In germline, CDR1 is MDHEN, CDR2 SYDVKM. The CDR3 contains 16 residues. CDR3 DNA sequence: TGTGCCAGCAGACCCACTGGGGGGGCCTTGAACACTGAAGCTTTCTTT. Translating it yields CASRPTGGALNTEAFF.